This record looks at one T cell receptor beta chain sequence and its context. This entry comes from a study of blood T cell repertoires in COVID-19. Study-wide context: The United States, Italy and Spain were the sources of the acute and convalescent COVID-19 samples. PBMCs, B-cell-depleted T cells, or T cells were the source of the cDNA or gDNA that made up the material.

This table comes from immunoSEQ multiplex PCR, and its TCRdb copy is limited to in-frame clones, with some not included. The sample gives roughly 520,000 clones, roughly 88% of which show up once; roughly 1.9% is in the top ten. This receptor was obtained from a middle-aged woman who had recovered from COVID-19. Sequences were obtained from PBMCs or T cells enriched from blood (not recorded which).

DNA of the CDR3: TGTGCCAGCAGTTTGAACCGGGAGTCACCCCTCCACTTT. Amino acids: CASSLNRESPLHF. The genes are TRBV12-3 or TRBV12-4 and TRBJ1-6; D is uncertain. CDR3 length equals 13 residues. The V end was cut by 3 bases, the J end by 10 bases, with 10 bases between.